The entry below describes one TCR beta chain. This clonotype was detected ten times or more. No cognate antigen has been identified for it. No clone much larger than this one lies a single base away; base qualities are absent. Per the publication, the time point label means: newly diagnosed GD, antithyroid drugs for less than 3 months. For both TCR sequencing and RNA sequencing, RNA was extracted from PBMCs using TRIzol. Graves' disease was diagnosed according to American Thyroid Association guidelines. Patients were recruited from an endocrinology department in Xi'an, China. From each patient, around 9 milliliters of peripheral blood was collected into an EDTA anticoagulant tube. Ficoll Paque Plus density gradient separation was used to isolate PBMCs, and no additional T cell sorting was done. An Agilent 2100 Bioanalyzer and agarose gel were used to assess RNA quality, and a NanoDrop 2000 was used to measure RNA concentration.

The method behind the library was multiplex PCR. Instrument used: Illumina HiSeq 4000. CDR3 regions were amplified by Arm-PCR with iRepertoire HTBI primers to construct TCR beta libraries. Before sequencing, the PCR products underwent gel purification. Concerning the study's data processing: A total of 62 TRBV and under 15 TRBJ segments were identified across samples and were used for gene usage analysis of CDR3 amino acid clonotypes. Filtered high-quality paired reads were merged into contigs using COPE and FqMerger. BLAST was used to align contigs to the IMGT TRBV, TRBD and TRBJ reference genes, and CDR3 was defined following IMGT. Any clonotype with a frequency above 0.1% was classified as a highly expanded clone. Shannon entropy served as the measure of repertoire diversity, while the Gini coefficient captured V-J evenness. A clonotype found in more than one individual was treated as public. TCRdb reanalyzed the raw reads on its own, using fastp at Q25 for trimming and MiXCR for clone calling, and kept in-frame beta chains. CDR3 protein duplicates are merged, each entry listing the most common genes and DNA. These V and J calls originate from TCRdb's pipeline instead of the authors' own analysis. For this sample there are roughly 510,000 distinct CDR3 sequences; about 15% appear just once. More than 10% of the sample is in the top ten clones.

This specimen comes from a study of regulatory T cells in long-lasting Graves disease (dated by TCRdb to about 2021). Background for the entire study: Antithyroid drugs had been taken for less than 3 months by newly diagnosed Graves' disease patients. Patients with persistent Graves' disease were compared with patients with newly diagnosed Graves' disease using TCR sequencing and RNA sequencing of peripheral blood. The study took place in China and was registered as a clinical trial. A total of around 35 samples underwent TCR sequencing: some 13 from persistent and around 20 from newly diagnosed Graves' disease patients.

The study at large found these results: Peripheral blood alone was examined, since thyroid tissue, which constituted the primary lesion, could not be accessed. Persistent disease showed preferential use of TRBV28, TRBJ1-2 and TRBJ2-5, whereas newly diagnosed disease favored TRBV20-1 and TRBJ2-1. The small sample size was acknowledged by the authors as a limitation that may reduce accuracy. More public clonotypes were shared among persistent patients (around 2,600) than among newly diagnosed patients (966). Compared with newly diagnosed patients, patients with persistent Graves' disease had lower TCR Shannon entropy and fewer highly expanded clones, which suggests clonal expansion. Sequencing and analysis were limited to the TCR beta chain.

Unmatched junction bases come to 7, with V trimmed by 4 bases and J by 2 bases. The CDR3, cysteine through phenylalanine, is 17 amino acids long. Left in the record is the CDR3 DNA by itself, 51 bases read in frame from the first base. This same sample was also taken into another study, of T cells in Graves' hyperthyroidism and ophthalmopathy. That second publication adds: A patient counted as having stable Graves' hyperthyroidism if no progression to ophthalmopathy occurred over 18 months of follow-up. The hyperthyroidism patients were between 18 and 65 years old and newly diagnosed, with a disease duration of less than 2 months. The study excluded patients with uncontrolled infections, other autoimmune diseases, pregnancy or lactation. Diagnoses were based on clinical symptoms, serum thyroxine and TRAb, thyroid ultrasound and orbital computed tomography. The TCR CDR3 was subjected to a first round of RT-PCR using the HTBI primer set and the Qiagen OneStep RT-PCR kit. Most expanded thyroid clonotypes (frequency above 0.001) were also detected in blood, a finding suggesting that blood repertoires may reflect thyroid immune responses. Ophthalmopathy was separated from stable hyperthyroidism by a 13 V-J signature model, with roughly 88% sensitivity and approximately 84% specificity obtained in cross-validation and 80%/75% obtained in testing. In validation, the model predicted progression to ophthalmopathy with approximately 71% sensitivity and approximately 72% specificity, a median of around six months before onset. TCR V-J signatures able to tell the groups apart were searched for in a discovery cohort of approximately 95 patients, of whom 43 had Graves' ophthalmopathy and roughly 59 had stable Graves' hyperthyroidism. Whether ophthalmopathy could be predicted prospectively was tested in an independent validation cohort made up of roughly 19 hyperthyroidism patients plus 17 patients who later progressed to ophthalmopathy. The 80 to 100 discovery patients were randomly divided into training and test sets at a 7:3 ratio. The study also compared thyroid tissue and blood T-cell repertoires from a handful of Graves' hyperthyroidism patients. Once sampling was done, hyperthyroidism patients were given methimazole at a starting dose of 30 mg daily, whereas ophthalmopathy patients were given high-dose intravenous methylprednisolone. Libraries were constructed in a second round of multiplex PCR, after which size selection and purification were performed. Paired-end sequencing of the libraries was performed with 100 bp reads on an Illumina HiSeq2000. SOAPnuke was used to process the raw data, with reads discarded if the reads contained adapters or uncalled bases, had a mean Phred below 15, or lacked an exact constant-primer or identifier match. COPE v1.2.5 was used to merge high-quality paired reads, and clonotypes were defined as unique nucleotide sequences. MiTCR v1.1 was used to align the clonotypes against IMGT TRBV, TRBD and TRBJ reference segments. The analysis included only V-J combinations with a frequency above 0.0001, which together covered around 99% of the repertoires. A TCS score was defined as the ratio of F50 (clonal expansion) to E x V (chaos), with BLOSUM62-based TCRdist applied between CDR3 peptides within each V-J. Welch's t-statistics and random forest reduced roughly 530 V-J features to 10 to 15, which were used in a naive Bayes classifier (R e1071). No statistical method was used to set the sample size in advance, and investigators knew the group allocation. The paper describes TCR Vbeta CDR3 sequencing of 120 to 150 peripheral blood samples, made up of 43 ophthalmopathy patients, some 76 hyperthyroidism patients and 17 progressor patients.

The sample consisted of peripheral blood mononuclear cells (PBMCs), taken at new diagnosis, from a patient treated with antithyroid drugs. This receptor was obtained from a man younger than 35 with Graves disease. Donor details come from another sample of the same person, matched by shared clones. The chain is assembled from TRBV12-3 or TRBV12-4 and TRBJ2-3, with 12 middle bases fitting TRBD2. CDR3 reads: CASSSSGLAGNTDTQYF. The nucleotide sequence reads TGTGCCAGCAGTTCATCCGGACTAGCGGGAAACACAGATACGCAGTATTTT.